These 4 T cell receptor beta chains originate from one sample sequenced in a study of cytomegalovirus exposure and HLA in healthy donors. The study ran its PCR with 60 Vbeta and 13 Jbeta primers. Measured with immunoSEQ multiplex PCR; TCRdb has only the in-frame clones, and not every one. The data show some 130,000 clones, with 80% seen just once and 1% held by the top ten. Sequencing input: PBMCs. The source of these receptors is a man aged 40-49 years in good health and CMV-seronegative.

This chain links TRBV6-5 with TRBJ2-7; 11 bases map to TRBD1. Trimming at V came to 0 bases and at J to 4 bases, leaving 2 bases not matched to a gene. This CDR3 has 15 residues. Germline CDR1 reads MNHEY; CDR2 reads SVGAGI. In DNA, the CDR3 is TGTGCCAGCAGTTACTCGGGACAGGGGGTATACGAGCAGTACTTC. Its translation: CASSYSGQGVYEQYF.

J is TRBJ1-1 and V is TRBV6-6; D gene unclear. The CDR3 is 11 amino acids. V lost 6 bases and J lost 11, with 13 bases in between. Germline CDR1 reads MNHNY; CDR2 reads SVGAGI (reference sequence). CDR3 region: CASRREGQAFF. The CDR3 DNA reads TGTGCCAGCAGGCGGGAGGGCCAGGCTTTCTTT.

The V gene is TRBV28, the J gene TRBJ2-7; TRBD1 might be the D (6 bases). Trimming stripped 3 bases from V and 3 bases from J, with 12 bases between. Looked up from germline, CDR1 is MDHEN and CDR2 is SYDVKM. The CDR3 has 14 amino acids. The CDR3 reads CASSFHRESYEQYF. Here the CDR3 DNA reads TGTGCCAGCAGTTTCCACAGGGAAAGCTACGAGCAGTACTTC.

The rearrangement links TRBV6-1 to TRBJ2-5; a possible D gene is TRBD2 (7 bases). Germline V gives CDR1 MNHNS, CDR2 SASEGT. Trimming took 2 bases from V and 1 from J, leaving 11 bases between them. The CDR3 runs to 15 residues. The CDR3 protein is CASSESGGPQETQYF. The CDR3 DNA reads TGTGCCAGCAGTGAATCGGGGGGCCCCCAAGAGACCCAGTACTTC.